This T cell receptor beta chain was profiled in a study of T cells in Graves' hyperthyroidism and ophthalmopathy. Study-level information: Peripheral blood was drawn at first diagnosis, prior to all treatment.

The CDR3 is 16 residues long. V dropped 6 bases and J dropped 3; count of bases not matched to a gene: 13. The V gene's germline CDR1 is MNHNS and CDR2 SASEGT. Clinical symptoms, serum thyroxine, TRAb, thyroid ultrasound and orbital computed tomography informed diagnoses. The source material, RNA transcripts, was used to amplify TCR beta CDR3 regions. A set of HTBI primers served as the primers for a first-round RT-PCR of the TCR CDR3. TCRdb reprocessed the multiplex PCR reads via MiXCR and lists one record per CDR3 protein. There are around 370,000 distinct CDR3 sequences in the sample; under 20% occur only once, and 40% lies in the top ten.

The chain uses TRBV6-1 and TRBJ2-7; 8 nucleotides agree with TRBD1. The sample taken for sequencing was blood. This receptor was taken from a man aged 18 to 30 with Graves' ophthalmopathy. This chain's CDR3 is CASREGTGGEFYEQYF. The CDR3, as DNA: TGTGCCAGCAGGGAGGGGACAGGTGGGGAGTTCTACGAGCAGTACTTC.